This passage covers 17 T cell receptor beta chains from one sample sequenced in a study of blood T cell repertoires in COVID-19. The table came from immunoSEQ multiplex PCR; TCRdb's copy has only in-frame clones and leaves some out. The table lists 38,000 or so clones, roughly 77% of them singletons. Input material: peripheral blood. These receptors were collected from a human donor in a cohort sampled during active or convalescent COVID-19. The donor label of this sample is uncertain.

The genes are TRBV5-1 and TRBJ1-1; 7 bases match TRBD1. Germline lookup yields CDR1 SGHRS and CDR2 YFSETQ. The CDR3 is made up of 14 amino acids. Trimming took 8 bases from V and 1 from J; bases not matched to a gene: 8. CDR3 bases: TGCGCCAGTAAAGGGGGACAGAGGAACACTGAAGCTTTCTTT. This sequence encodes CASKGGQRNTEAFF.

The chain uses TRBV2 and TRBJ1-1; 8 bases agree with TRBD1. CDR1 is SNHLY and CDR2 is FYNNEI in the germline V gene. This CDR3 has 15 residues. Trimming cost V 5 bases and J 2 bases; bases outside gene matches: 7. Written as DNA, the CDR3 is TGTGCCAGCAGTCCTAGGACAGGGTCAAACACTGAAGCTTTCTTT. Protein: CASSPRTGSNTEAFF.

In its sample, this clone was seen once. The V gene is TRBV7-9, the J gene TRBJ2-2, with D possibly matching TRBD1 (6 bases). The V gene lost 6 bases and the J gene lost 0 bases, with 14 bases spanning the gap. Germline CDR1 SEHNR, CDR2 FQNEAQ (reference sequence). The CDR3 is 16 amino acids. CDR3 nucleotides: TGTGCCAGCAGGGGGGCCCTACTCTCGAACACCGGGGAGCTGTTTTTT. Translation: CASRGALLSNTGELFF.

The chain is built from TRBV28 and TRBJ2-2; D unresolved. There are 12 residues in the CDR3. CDR1 MDHEN and CDR2 SYDVKM come from the germline V gene. With 2 bases removed from V and 4 bases from J, the gap between germline ends came to 2 bases. In nucleotides, the CDR3 is TGTGCCAGCAGTTTACTCACCGGGGAGCTGTTTTTT. Encoded protein: CASSLLTGELFF.

The genes are TRBV15 and TRBJ2-3; TRBD1 is a possible D gene (5 bases). Germline V CDR1 and CDR2: LNHNV, YYDKDF (reference sequence). There are 14 residues in the CDR3. V lost 1 base and J 4 bases, leaving 9 bases between the germline ends. The DNA for the CDR3 is TGTGCCACCAGCAGAGTTAGGGGTGCAGATACGCAGTATTTT. Residues: CATSRVRGADTQYF.

The CDR3 region has the DNA TGTGCCATCAGTGAGATTAGCATGAACACTGAAGCTTTCTTT. This sequence encodes CAISEISMNTEAFF. The rearrangement joins TRBV10-3 to TRBJ1-1, with no clear D. CDR1 is ENHRY, CDR2 SYGVKD, per germline. Trimming stripped 2 bases from V and 0 bases from J, with 7 bases between. This CDR3 has 14 residues.

This chain connects TRBV18 to TRBJ2-3; D gene unclear. The V gene's germline CDR1 is KGHSH and CDR2 LQKENI. The CDR3 has 11 amino acids. Between the trimmed V and J ends, which lost 6 bases and 5 bases, there was a span of 6 bases. The CDR3 loop reads CASSRRDTQYF. As DNA, the CDR3 is TGTGCCAGCTCTCGGAGAGATACGCAGTATTTT.

This clone is medium-sized (0.01 to 0.1%) by share. This chain joins TRBV11-3 and TRBJ2-3, with TRBD2 identical over 8 bases. V shed 5 bases, J shed 0 bases, and the junction held 7 bases outside the gene matches. The CDR3 is 16 residues long. Per germline, CDR1 SGHNT and CDR2 YENEEA. CDR3 protein: CASSHPPGGSTDTQYF. The CDR3 DNA reads TGTGCCAGCAGCCACCCTCCGGGGGGGAGCACAGATACGCAGTATTTT.

The rearrangement uses TRBV2 and TRBJ2-3; the D is unclear. The ends were cut back, 6 bases at V and 5 bases at J, with 12 bases in the middle. This CDR3 has 13 amino acids. The V gene's germline CDR1 is SNHLY and CDR2 FYNNEI. CDR3 sequence: CASSLEVRDTQYF. The CDR3 DNA reads as TGTGCCAGCAGCCTAGAGGTCAGAGATACGCAGTATTTT.

The chain uses TRBV18 and TRBJ1-5; 11 positions match TRBD1. The CDR3 is 17 amino acids. From germline, CDR1 is KGHSH and CDR2 LQKENI. J was trimmed by 0 bases and V by 6 bases; bases with no gene match: 7. The CDR3 DNA follows: TGTGCCAGCTCGTCGGGACAGGGGGTACATAGCAATCAGCCCCAGCATTTT. It translates to CASSSGQGVHSNQPQHF. The variable domain in full, completed from reference TRBV18 and TRBJ1-5, reads NAGVMQNPRHLVRRRGQEARLRCSPMKGHSHVYWYRQLPEEGLKFMVYLQKENIIDESGMPKERFSAEFPKEGPSILRIQQVVRGDSAAYFCASSSGQGVHSNQPQHFGDGTRLSIL.

V is TRBV19 and J is TRBJ2-2, with a possible D match to TRBD1 (6 bases). The CDR3 sequence is 16 residues long. Trimming took off 5 bases at V and 4 bases at J, with 17 bases between the two ends. Germline V gene sequence: CDR1 LNHDA, CDR2 SQIVND (reference sequence). CDR3 region: CASSPPGTWGTGELFF. In nucleotides, the CDR3 is TGTGCCAGTAGTCCCCCCGGGACATGGGGCACCGGGGAGCTGTTTTTT.

This clone has just a few counts. The chain uses TRBV24-1 and TRBJ1-5, with 8 bases identical to TRBD1. The CDR3 length is 17 residues. The germline V gene encodes CDR1 KGHDR and CDR2 SFDVKD. Trimming cost V 3 bases and J 3 bases; bases outside gene matches: 9. The CDR3 loop is CATSDQATGAHNQPQHF. The CDR3 DNA sequence: TGTGCCACCAGTGATCAAGCGACAGGGGCCCACAATCAGCCCCAGCATTTT.

This chain links TRBV10-3 with TRBJ1-5, with D tentatively TRBD1 (5 bases). Germline CDR1 reads ENHRY; CDR2 reads SYGVKD. The germline V and J ends were trimmed by 3 bases and 2 bases, with 14 bases remaining between them. There are 16 residues in the CDR3. CDR3 sequence reads: CAISDWEGLGNQPQHF. The DNA of the CDR3 is TGTGCCATCAGTGATTGGGAGGGGCTGGGCAATCAGCCCCAGCATTTT.

Many counts were recorded for this clone. The chain has TRBV10-3 and TRBJ2-7; D ambiguous. The V gene lost 4 bases and the J gene lost 3 bases, with 4 bases spanning the gap. This CDR3 has 11 residues. Per germline, CDR1 ENHRY and CDR2 SYGVKD. CDR3 loop: CAISGNYEQYF. CDR3 coding DNA: TGTGCCATCAGTGGTAACTACGAGCAGTACTTC.

J is TRBJ2-2 and V is TRBV6-4; 8 nucleotides line up with TRBD2. V was clipped by 8 bases and J by 5 bases; unmatched bases: 7. The CDR3 has 14 amino acids. Germline loops: CDR1 MRHNA, CDR2 SNTAGT. Here the CDR3 reads CASSREGGTGELFF. The CDR3 region has the DNA TGTGCCAGCTCACGGGAGGGCGGTACCGGGGAGCTGTTTTTT.

DNA for the CDR3: TGTGCCAGCAGTTACTCGAGCAACCGGGTGAACACTGAAGCTTTCTTT. Encoded protein: CASSYSSNRVNTEAFF. This sequence joins TRBV6-5 and TRBJ1-1; no definite D call. This CDR3 comprises 16 residues. Germline V CDR1 and CDR2: MNHEY, SVGAGI. V was pared by 0 bases and J by 0 bases, with 11 bases between.

This CDR3 is CASSLSTGGRGEAFF. CDR3 sequence (DNA): TGTGCCAGCAGTTTATCGACAGGGGGCCGGGGTGAAGCTTTCTTT. The chain uses TRBV28 and TRBJ1-1; TRBD1 matches 10 bases. The CDR3 has 15 amino acids. The V gene's germline CDR1 is MDHEN and CDR2 SYDVKM. The ends lost 1 base at V and 7 bases at J; junction bases unmatched: 6.